Listed here are 11 T cell receptor beta chains from one sample, sequenced in a study of beta chain features in type 1 diabetes. Expressed TCRB transcripts were sequenced because the entire RNA isolate underwent reverse transcription. Assay: immunoSEQ multiplex PCR; the TCRdb copy retains only in-frame clones and omits some. The table lists a few hundred thousand clones, 25% to 35% of them singletons. What was sequenced was central memory CD4+ T cells from blood. The receptors here all came from a man aged 25 to 45 in good health.

This chain connects TRBV9 to TRBJ2-1, with no clear D. Germline V CDR1 and CDR2: SGDLS, YYNGEE. Trimming pared 0 bases from V and 5 bases from J, leaving 6 bases between. This CDR3 is 13 amino acids long. The CDR3 nucleotides are TGTGCCAGCAGCGTAGGGGTAGACAATGAGCAGTTCTTC. Its translation is CASSVGVDNEQFF.

V gene TRBV6-5 combines with J gene TRBJ2-7, with 7 bases matching TRBD2. Looked up from germline, CDR1 is MNHEY and CDR2 is SVGAGI. V lost 4 bases to trimming and J lost 5 bases; unmatched junction nucleotides: 14. The CDR3 extends over 16 amino acids. CDR3 nucleotides: TGTGCCAGCAGTTGGCGGGGGACCAACCCGGAACACGAGCAGTACTTC. Translating gives CASSWRGTNPEHEQYF.

The sample holds one count of this clone. One end of the junction fails to match germline, which may point to a read error. This chain links TRBV30 with TRBJ1-2; D is possibly TRBD1 (6 bases). CDR3 length: 14 amino acids. Germline V CDR1 and CDR2: GTSNPN, SVGIG (reference sequence). CDR3 loop: CAWSPGASDYGNTF. CDR3 nucleotides: TGTGCCTGGAGTCCAGGGGCTAGCGACTATGGCAACACCTTC.

The chain carries TRBV9 and TRBJ2-7; a possible D gene is TRBD2 (6 bases). The CDR3 has 14 amino acids. V shed 0 bases and J shed 2 bases, with 9 bases lying between them. Germline lookup yields CDR1 SGDLS and CDR2 YYNGEE. This chain's CDR3 is CASSVGRGPYEQYF. The CDR3 DNA sequence: TGTGCCAGCAGCGTAGGGCGGGGTCCCTACGAGCAGTACTTC.

This clone was counted only a few times. V gene TRBV5-1 combines with J gene TRBJ2-3; weak D call: TRBD2 (5 bases). V gave up 7 bases and J gave up 5 bases, with 20 bases separating them. Germline V gene data show CDR1 as SGHRS and CDR2 as YFSETQ. The CDR3 length is 15 residues. Here the CDR3 reads CASQLRGPTGDTQYF. The CDR3 region has the DNA TGCGCCAGCCAGCTGAGAGGGCCCACGGGAGATACGCAGTATTTT.

This clone has only a few counts. The chain links TRBV10-3 to TRBJ2-5; D possibly corresponds to TRBD2 (7 bases). V was cut by 0 bases and J by 9 bases, with 20 bases left in between. The V gene's germline CDR1 is ENHRY and CDR2 SYGVKD. The CDR3 has 16 residues. The chain's CDR3 is CAISESSGGGLRAQYF. As DNA, the CDR3 is TGTGCCATCAGTGAGTCGTCGGGCGGGGGCCTGAGGGCCCAGTACTTC.

This clone was counted only a few times. The V call is TRBV28, the J call TRBJ2-5, with a possible D match to TRBD2 (5 bases). CDR3 length: 15 amino acids. V shed 4 bases and J shed 2 bases, with 14 bases lying between them. Germline CDR1 reads MDHEN; CDR2 reads SYDVKM. The CDR3 nucleotides read TGTGCCAGCAGTTGGGCATCCGGGATACAAGAGACCCAGTACTTC. It encodes CASSWASGIQETQYF. Supplemented by reference TRBV28 and TRBJ2-5, the full variable domain reads DVKVTQSSRYLVKRTGEKVFLECVQDMDHENMFWYRQDPGLGLRLIYFSYDVKMKEKGDIPEGYSVSREKKERFSLILESASTNQTSMYLCASSWASGIQETQYFGPGTRLLVL.

This chain joins TRBV7-2 and TRBJ2-1; D remains unclear. The V end lost 5 bases, the J end lost 2 bases, and 13 bases lay between the germline ends. The CDR3 extends over 15 amino acids. Germline CDR1 and CDR2: SGHTA and FQGNSA. CDR3 DNA: TGTGCCAGCAGCCATACTCGGGTGGCCTACAATGAGCAGTTCTTC. It translates to CASSHTRVAYNEQFF.

The J gene is TRBJ1-1, the V gene TRBV10-3; D is unresolved. CDR3 length equals 13 residues. Trimming took off 4 bases at V and 1 base at J, with 7 bases between the two ends. CDR1 and CDR2 (germline): ENHRY, SYGVKD. The CDR3 reads CAISGVRNTEAFF. For the CDR3, the DNA is TGTGCCATCAGTGGAGTCAGGAACACTGAAGCTTTCTTT.

This clone was seen only a few times. The chain is built from TRBV18 and TRBJ1-5; TRBD1 might be the D (6 bases). The CDR3 loop spans 14 amino acids. In germline, CDR1 is KGHSH, CDR2 LQKENI. Trimming pared 2 bases from V and 2 bases from J, leaving 7 bases between. CDR3 sequence reads: CASSPSGGNQPQHF. The CDR3 DNA reads as TGTGCCAGCTCACCATCAGGGGGCAATCAGCCCCAGCATTTT.

V is TRBV27 and J is TRBJ1-1; 8 bases align to TRBD1. Germline-derived CDR1 and CDR2 are MNHEY and SMNVEV (reference sequence). J gave up 3 bases and V 6 bases, and 3 bases lay outside the gene matches. The CDR3 runs 13 residues. The CDR3 DNA sequence: TGTGCCAGCAGCAGGACAGGGTACACTGAAGCTTTCTTT. Translated: CASSRTGYTEAFF.